The 21 T cell receptor beta chains listed next were all sequenced from one sample in a study of blood T cell repertoires in COVID-19. Assay used: immunoSEQ multiplex PCR; TCRdb lists only in-frame clones, some missing. The table shows 240,000 or so clones, with about 82% occurring only once. Sequencing was performed on peripheral blood. Every receptor here comes from a man at least 80 years old with acute or convalescent COVID-19.

J is TRBJ1-2 and V is TRBV6-6, with 8 bases lining up with TRBD1. This CDR3 spans 16 amino acids. CDR1 is MNHNY and CDR2 is SVGAGI in the germline V gene (reference sequence). With V trimmed by 2 bases and J by 2 bases, 7 bases remained unmatched. The CDR3 DNA reads TGTGCCAGCAGTTACGGTCAGGGGGCGATCAACTATGGCTACACCTTC. Its protein product is CASSYGQGAINYGYTF.

A single count supports this clone. This rearrangement joins TRBV11-1 to TRBJ2-1, with 8 bases fitting TRBD1. With 1 base clipped from V and 4 bases from J, the junction kept 3 bases outside the gene matches. From germline, CDR1 is SGHAT and CDR2 FQDESV (reference sequence). This CDR3 comprises 15 residues. The CDR3 sequence: CASSLVRTGYNEQFF. The CDR3 DNA reads as TGTGCCAGCAGCTTAGTCCGGACAGGGTACAATGAGCAGTTCTTC.

The V gene is TRBV9, the J gene TRBJ2-3; a weak D match, TRBD2 (6 bases). The length of the CDR3 is 15 residues. V was pared by 1 base and J by 1 base, with 10 bases between. Germline assignment: CDR1 SGDLS and CDR2 YYNGEE. In nucleotides, the CDR3 is TGTGCCAGCAGCGTAAATGCGGGACGCACAGATACGCAGTATTTT. Its translation: CASSVNAGRTDTQYF. The whole variable domain, filled in from reference TRBV9 and TRBJ2-3, reads DSGVTQTPKHLITATGQRVTLRCSPRSGDLSVYWYQQSLDQGLQFLIQYYNGEERAKGNILERFSAQQFPDLHSELNLSSLELGDSALYFCASSVNAGRTDTQYFGPGTRLTVL.

This clone was observed a handful of times. The chain recombines TRBV7-8 with TRBJ1-2; tentative D call: TRBD1 (5 bases). The germline CDR1 and CDR2 sequences are SGHVS and FQNEAQ. V lost 4 bases, J lost 6 bases, and 12 bases lay in between. The CDR3 extends over 13 amino acids. The CDR3 is CASSSVGGNGYTF. CDR3 sequence (DNA): TGTGCCAGCAGCTCGGTCGGGGGGAATGGCTACACCTTC.

The V and J genes are TRBV7-9 and TRBJ2-2; D uncertain. The CDR3 consists of 13 residues. The ends were cut back, 2 bases at V and 5 bases at J, with 6 bases in the middle. Germline CDR1 is SEHNR and CDR2 is FQNEAQ (reference sequence). The CDR3 region is CASSLWPTGELFF. CDR3 in DNA: TGTGCCAGCAGCTTATGGCCGACCGGGGAGCTGTTTTTT.

The chain combines TRBV5-1 with TRBJ1-6; a possible D gene is TRBD1 (5 bases). From germline, CDR1 is SGHRS and CDR2 YFSETQ. The CDR3 loop spans 14 amino acids. Trimming took 4 bases from V and 7 from J, leaving 12 bases between them. This CDR3 reads CASSQGTANSPLHF. CDR3 bases: TGCGCCAGCAGCCAAGGGACTGCGAATTCACCCCTCCACTTT.

CDR3: CATSRGRQGQETQYF. CDR3 nucleotide sequence: TGTGCCACCAGCAGGGGCCGACAGGGTCAAGAGACCCAGTACTTC. The chain combines TRBV15 with TRBJ2-5, with 7 bases lining up with TRBD1. Looked up from germline, CDR1 is LNHNV and CDR2 is YYDKDF (reference sequence). The ends lost 3 bases at V and 2 bases at J; junction bases unmatched: 6. There are 15 residues in the CDR3.

The J gene is TRBJ1-1, the V gene TRBV27, with D unclear. The CDR3 covers 14 residues. Trimming pared 5 bases from V and 1 base from J, leaving 11 bases between. Germline CDR1 is MNHEY and CDR2 is SMNVEV (reference sequence). CDR3 nucleotides: TGTGCCAGCAGTCCTTCAACATGGAACACTGAAGCTTTCTTT. It translates to CASSPSTWNTEAFF.

The chain recombines TRBV5-5 with TRBJ2-7; D might be TRBD1 (6 bases). This CDR3 has 15 amino acids. Germline V gives CDR1 SGHKS, CDR2 YYEKEE (reference sequence). V was trimmed by 0 bases and J by 7 bases, leaving 17 bases between them. Here the CDR3 DNA reads TGTGCCAGCAGCTTGGAACAGGGATCCGGCGGGGAGCAGTACTTC. It translates to CASSLEQGSGGEQYF.

This clone showed up just once. V usage is TRBV5-1 and J usage is TRBJ1-4; 11 bases are shared with TRBD1. The CDR3 has 18 residues. Germline loops: CDR1 SGHRS, CDR2 YFSETQ. The V and J ends lost 1 base and 0 bases, in that order; junction bases with no gene match: 5. Here the CDR3 DNA reads TGCGCCAGCAGCTTGAGAGGGACAGGGGGTCCAACTAATGAAAAACTGTTTTTT. Its translation is CASSLRGTGGPTNEKLFF. The variable domain in full, completed from reference TRBV5-1 and TRBJ1-4, reads KAGVTQTPRYLIKTRGQQVTLSCSPISGHRSVSWYQQTPGQGLQFLFEYFSETQRNKGNFPGRFSGRQFSNSRSEMNVSTLELGDSALYLCASSLRGTGGPTNEKLFFGSGTQLSVL.

About this clone: Other nucleotide sequences from this sample produce the same CDR3. This chain uses TRBV9 with TRBJ2-1; TRBD2 aligns across 7 bases. Germline V gene lookup returns CDR1 SGDLS and CDR2 YYNGEE. With 2 bases clipped from V and 2 bases from J, the junction kept 7 bases outside the gene matches. The CDR3 has 16 residues. CDR3 bases: TGTGCCAGCAGCGTGGACGGAGCGGGGACCTACAATGAGCAGTTCTTC. It codes for CASSVDGAGTYNEQFF.

CDR3 region: CASREQGLNEKLFF. CDR3 DNA sequence: TGTGCCAGCAGGGAACAGGGCCTTAATGAAAAACTGTTTTTT. V gene TRBV2 combines with J gene TRBJ1-4; the D gene is possibly TRBD1 (6 bases). The CDR3 runs to 14 residues. The V and J ends lost 6 bases and 4 bases respectively, with 12 bases between them. Germline CDR1 and CDR2: SNHLY and FYNNEI.

The chain is built from TRBV24-1 and TRBJ2-2; D is unclear. The germline CDR1 and CDR2 sequences are KGHDR and SFDVKD. The length of the CDR3 is 13 residues. V was pared by 4 bases and J by 6 bases, with 8 bases between. The CDR3 spells CATSERYPGELFF. The DNA of the CDR3 is TGTGCCACCAGTGAGCGATACCCCGGGGAGCTGTTTTTT.

The V and J genes are TRBV19 and TRBJ1-5; 9 bases map to TRBD1. The V segment lost 5 bases and the J segment 1 base; nucleotides outside the gene matches: 6. Germline V gives CDR1 LNHDA, CDR2 SQIVND (reference sequence). The CDR3 is 16 residues long. CDR3: CASSYLDRGSNQPQHF. For the CDR3, the DNA is TGTGCCAGTAGTTACCTGGACAGGGGCAGCAATCAGCCCCAGCATTTT.

In this sample, this clone turned up many times. The J gene is TRBJ1-1, the V gene TRBV2; a weak D match, TRBD1 (5 bases). This CDR3 comprises 14 residues. V dropped 8 bases and J dropped 0 bases, with 13 bases sitting between them. Germline V gene lookup returns CDR1 SNHLY and CDR2 FYNNEI. The CDR3 loop is CASPSGGLNTEAFF. CDR3 bases: TGTGCCAGCCCTTCCGGGGGACTGAACACTGAAGCTTTCTTT.

This CDR3 reads CASSFPRTVSGNTIYF. For the CDR3, the DNA is TGTGCCAGCAGTTTTCCCAGGACAGTCTCTGGAAACACCATATATTTT. The chain has TRBV28 and TRBJ1-3; D possibly corresponds to TRBD1 (6 bases). Trimming pared 3 bases from V and 0 bases from J, leaving 12 bases between. This CDR3 contains 16 residues. The germline V gene encodes CDR1 MDHEN and CDR2 SYDVKM.

The chain couples TRBV4-2 to TRBJ1-1, with 9 bases that match TRBD1. The CDR3 loop spans 17 amino acids. The germline gives CDR1 LGHNA, CDR2 YNFKEQ. V lost 1 base, J lost 1 base, and 7 bases stayed unmatched. The CDR3 region is CASSQGAGQGQNTEAFF. CDR3 nucleotide sequence: TGTGCCAGCAGCCAAGGGGCGGGACAGGGACAGAACACTGAAGCTTTCTTT.

The genes are TRBV7-2 and TRBJ2-4; tentatively, D is TRBD1 (5 bases). The V gene's germline CDR1 is SGHTA and CDR2 FQGNSA. This CDR3 has 15 residues. Trimming pared 0 bases from V and 7 bases from J, leaving 13 bases between. The CDR3 coding sequence is TGTGCCAGCAGCTTAGCGCAGCTAGGGGTGAACATTCAGTACTTC. This encodes CASSLAQLGVNIQYF.

The V and J genes are TRBV24-1 and TRBJ1-2, with TRBD1 as a possible D gene (5 bases). V shed 6 bases and J shed 3 bases, with 7 bases lying between them. Germline assignment: CDR1 KGHDR and CDR2 SFDVKD. The CDR3 spans 12 residues. The CDR3 loop is CATSTGYYGYTF. The CDR3 nucleotides read TGTGCCACCAGTACAGGATACTATGGCTACACCTTC.

V is TRBV27 and J is TRBJ2-3; TRBD2 is a possible D gene (6 bases). Per germline, CDR1 MNHEY and CDR2 SMNVEV (reference sequence). The length of the CDR3 is 12 residues. V was shortened by 6 bases and J by 4 bases, with 8 bases between the two germline ends. The CDR3 protein is CASRTSSDTQYF. The CDR3 DNA sequence: TGTGCCAGCAGGACTAGTTCAGATACGCAGTATTTT.

The genes are TRBV19 and TRBJ2-5; 7 bases line up with TRBD2. The germline gives CDR1 LNHDA, CDR2 SQIVND (reference sequence). The ends lost 5 bases at V and 7 bases at J; junction bases unmatched: 10. The length of the CDR3 is 14 residues. CDR3 region: CASSERTGGVTQYF. In nucleotides, the CDR3 is TGTGCCAGTAGTGAAAGGACTGGGGGGGTGACCCAGTACTTC.